This is a list of T cell receptor beta chains from one sample in a study of human T cells and chemical hapten exposure. TCRdb called the RACE reads again in MiXCR, with one record for every CDR3 protein. The sample holds approximately 260,000 distinct CDR3 sequences, 7.5% to 9% seen once. Sample: whole blood, taken in connection with sensitization to the hapten diphenylcyclopropenone (DPC). All receptors come from a young man with alopecia areata. Some clones in this sample may be carry-over from other donors' samples. Both conserved end residues are part of each CDR3. D genes are given only for firm matches. Size is stated for part of the rows, as once, few or many counts, or as a class when the clone is expanded.

clone_size,d_call,j_call,v_call,cdr3_aa,cdr3_nt
few,NA,TRBJ1-6,TRBV5-1,CASSTDRNSYNSPLHF,TGCGCCAGCAGCACCGACAGGAACTCCTATAATTCACCCCTCCACTTT
few,NA,TRBJ2-3,TRBV6-1,CAGGSSGTDTQYF,TGTGCCGGGGGGTCCTCGGGCACGGATACGCAGTATTTT
few,NA,TRBJ1-1,TRBV24-1,CATSAGRGTEAFF,TGTGCCACCAGCGCAGGGCGAGGCACTGAAGCTTTCTTT
few,TRBD1,TRBJ2-3,TRBV27,CASSSGGDTQYF,TGTGCCAGCAGCTCAGGGGGAGATACGCAGTATTTT
NA,TRBD1,TRBJ1-4,TRBV7-2,CASSFPGTGDEKLFF,TGTGCCAGCAGCTTCCCCGGGACAGGGGATGAAAAACTGTTTTTT
few,NA,TRBJ2-1,TRBV12-3/TRBV12-4,CASSLQAGSGEQFF,TGTGCCAGCAGTTTACAAGCAGGGTCGGGTGAGCAGTTCTTC
NA,NA,TRBJ1-3,TRBV7-3,CASSLGASGNTIYF,TGTGCCAGCAGCTTGGGGGCCTCTGGAAACACCATATATTTT
many,TRBD1,TRBJ1-3,TRBV7-2,CASIRRQGAAGNTIYF,TGTGCCAGCATTCGCCGCCAGGGGGCGGCTGGAAACACCATATATTTT
few,NA,TRBJ2-3,TRBV29-1,CSVVGGASVSRSSTDTQYF,TGCAGCGTTGTAGGGGGGGCCTCAGTGAGTAGGTCTAGCACAGATACGCAGTATTTT
few,NA,TRBJ2-7,TRBV27,CASNQGREQYF,TGTGCCAGCAACCAGGGGCGCGAGCAGTACTTC
NA,TRBD2,TRBJ2-3,TRBV14,CASSPIAGASTDTQYF,TGTGCCAGCAGCCCAATAGCGGGGGCGAGCACAGATACGCAGTATTTT
few,NA,TRBJ1-1,TRBV5-1,CASSFSGVDTEAFF,TGCGCCAGCAGCTTTTCTGGGGTCGACACTGAAGCTTTCTTT
many,NA,TRBJ2-7,TRBV5-1,CASSPTVVYEQYF,TGCGCCAGCAGCCCGACCGTCGTCTACGAGCAGTACTTC
NA,TRBD2,TRBJ2-7,TRBV4-1,CASSQALRLAGKRSSYEQYF,TGCGCCAGCAGCCAAGCGTTGAGACTAGCGGGGAAAAGGAGCTCCTACGAGCAGTACTTC
NA,TRBD1,TRBJ2-7,TRBV4-3,CASSQDRGLAYEQYF,TGCGCCAGCAGCCAAGACAGGGGGTTGGCCTACGAGCAGTACTTC
NA,TRBD2,TRBJ2-1,TRBV29-1,CSTSGGSYNEQFF,TGCAGCACTAGCGGGGGCTCCTACAATGAGCAGTTCTTC
few,NA,TRBJ1-4,TRBV15,CATARRGGNEKLFF,TGTGCCACCGCCCGAAGGGGGGGTAATGAAAAACTGTTTTTT
few,NA,TRBJ2-5,TRBV7-2,CASSLSGIQETQYF,TGTGCCAGCAGCTTAAGTGGTATCCAAGAGACCCAGTACTTC
many,NA,TRBJ1-6,TRBV10-2,CASSAPTAYNSPLHF,TGCGCCAGCAGCGCGCCGACAGCCTATAATTCACCCCTCCACTTT
NA,TRBD1,TRBJ1-1,TRBV12-3/TRBV12-4,CASRSGTGWSMNTEAFF,TGTGCCAGCCGGTCCGGGACAGGGTGGAGTATGAACACTGAAGCTTTCTTT
NA,TRBD1,TRBJ1-6,TRBV4-1,CASSQEGTGYNSPLHF,TGCGCCAGCAGCCAAGAGGGGACAGGATATAATTCACCCCTCCACTTT
few,TRBD2,TRBJ2-3,TRBV11-2,CASSLASGGASTDTQYF,TGTGCCAGCAGCTTAGCTAGCGGGGGGGCCTCAACAGATACGCAGTATTTT
NA,NA,TRBJ2-4,TRBV7-9,CASSLSTTLAKNIQYF,TGTGCCAGCAGCTTGAGCACTACCCTAGCCAAAAACATTCAGTACTTC
few,NA,TRBJ2-2,TRBV4-3,CASSHQSGTGELFF,TGCGCCAGCAGCCACCAATCAGGGACCGGGGAGCTGTTTTTT
many,NA,TRBJ1-6,TRBV9,CASSDIERPHRGGNSPLHF,TGTGCCAGCAGCGACATAGAACGTCCTCACAGAGGGGGTAATTCACCCCTCCACTTT
many,TRBD1,TRBJ1-5,TRBV4-1,CASSLGQGTGQPQHF,TGCGCCAGCAGCCTGGGACAGGGGACCGGTCAGCCCCAGCATTTT
NA,TRBD2,TRBJ2-5,TRBV10-3,CAISESSGAETQYF,TGTGCCATCAGTGAGTCTAGCGGGGCGGAGACCCAGTACTTC